The 8 T cell receptor beta chains given below trace back to one sample, sequenced in a study of T cells after yellow fever vaccination (dated by TCRdb to the late 2010s). Libraries were constructed by 5' RACE. TCRdb shows the sequencer as Illumina NovaSeq 6000. TCRdb applied fastp at Q25 and MiXCR to the public reads, then kept only in-frame beta chains. Each entry is one CDR3 protein sequence, shown with its most common DNA and genes. The sample yields approximately 250,000 distinct CDR3 sequences; 5.2% were counted once. Under 3.5% of the sample is held by the ten biggest clonotypes. This specimen's treatment or condition label, interpreted: live attenuated yellow fever vaccine strain. The sequencing used CD4+ T cells sorted from PBMCs, collected on the day of the yellow fever booster vaccination. The receptor set was obtained from a man younger than 35 who received the YFV17D yellow fever vaccine.

CDR3 bases: TGTGCCAGCAGCTCCGAAAAACTGTTTTTT. This gives the protein CASSSEKLFF. V is TRBV7-9 and J is TRBJ1-4; D not certain. The germline V gene has CDR1 SEHNR and CDR2 FQNEAQ (reference sequence). The CDR3 has 10 amino acids. V shed 4 bases and J shed 8 bases, with 2 bases lying between them. The full variable domain, rest sourced from reference TRBV7-9 and TRBJ1-4, is DTGVSQNPRHKITKRGQNVTFRCDPISEHNRLYWYRQTLGQGPEFLTYFQNEAQLEKSRLLSDRFSAERPKGSFSTLEIQRTEQGDSAMYLCASSSEKLFFGSGTQLSVL.

The table lists this clonotype with many counts. The V and J genes are TRBV6-2 or TRBV6-3 and TRBJ1-5; tentative D call: TRBD1 (6 bases). The germline CDR1 and CDR2 sequences are MNHEY and SVGEGT. Trimming cost V 2 bases and J 5 bases, with 16 bases left between them. This CDR3 comprises 16 residues. The CDR3 DNA sequence: TGTGCCAGCAGTTACCGTGGGGGGCTGAGTTATCAGCCCCAGCATTTT. Translation: CASSYRGGLSYQPQHF.

This clonotype occurred a few times. The chain is built from TRBV20-1 and TRBJ2-2; D is perhaps TRBD2 (7 bases). The CDR3 spans 13 residues. Germline V CDR1 and CDR2: DFQATT, SNEGSKA (reference sequence). Trimming took 5 bases from V and 7 from J, leaving 14 bases between them. The CDR3 spells CSAPRGGNGELFF. The CDR3 DNA sequence: TGCAGTGCTCCGAGGGGGGGTAACGGGGAGCTGTTTTTT.

Many counts were recorded for this clonotype. This chain joins TRBV7-8 and TRBJ2-7, with D hard to call. V was trimmed by 1 base and J by 3 bases, leaving 10 bases between them. The CDR3 runs to 14 residues. The germline gives CDR1 SGHVS, CDR2 FQNEAQ. The CDR3: CASSLGGVGYEQYV. The CDR3 region has the DNA TGTGCCAGCAGCTTAGGTGGGGTTGGCTACGAGCAGTACGTC.

This clonotype has ten or more counts. The chain uses TRBV6-5 and TRBJ1-2; D is unresolved. Germline V gene data show CDR1 as MNHEY and CDR2 as SVGAGI. The V gene lost 2 bases and the J gene lost 5 bases, with 15 bases spanning the gap. CDR3 length: 15 residues. As DNA, the CDR3 is TGTGCCAGCAGTTACAGGGCAGGCCCCGGTTATGGCTACACCTTC. It translates to CASSYRAGPGYGYTF.

The V call is TRBV5-1, the J call TRBJ2-2; D unresolved. The germline V gene encodes CDR1 SGHRS and CDR2 YFSETQ. This CDR3 region has 15 residues. The germline V and J ends were trimmed by 5 bases and 4 bases, with 15 bases remaining between them. The CDR3 reads CASSILTLGTGELFF. CDR3 coding DNA: TGCGCCAGCAGTATCCTTACCCTGGGCACCGGGGAGCTGTTTTTT.

The sample holds many counts of this clonotype. The chain joins TRBV29-1 to TRBJ2-7; a possible D gene is TRBD2 (6 bases). Deletions cut 3 bases from V and 7 bases from J, with 22 bases between. The CDR3 has 15 amino acids. Germline loops: CDR1 SQVTM, CDR2 ANQGSEA. The CDR3 spells CSVEGAGTGPLEQYF. DNA of the CDR3: TGCAGCGTTGAGGGTGCGGGGACCGGCCCCCTGGAGCAGTACTTC.

The J gene is TRBJ1-5, the V gene TRBV7-9; 8 bases are shared with TRBD1. The CDR3 loop spans 16 amino acids. V was clipped by 5 bases and J by 7 bases; unmatched bases: 13. CDR1 SEHNR and CDR2 FQNEAQ come from the germline V gene (reference sequence). The CDR3 bases are TGTGCCAGCAGCCCCTCGGGGGCAGGGGGCAGGCAGCCCCAGCATTTT. This sequence encodes CASSPSGAGGRQPQHF.